This T cell receptor beta chain was recorded in a study of blood T cell repertoires in COVID-19. About the research overall: Sites across the United States, Italy and Spain contributed samples from acute and convalescent COVID-19. In each case, the material was cDNA or gDNA derived from T cells, B-cell-depleted T cells, or PBMCs.

CDR3 length equals 20 residues. Germline V gene data show CDR1 as MNHEY and CDR2 as SMNVEV (reference sequence). Unmatched junction bases numbered 14, after V lost 4 bases and J lost 3 bases. In the source study's methods: Quantification of nucleated cells was approximated via reference gene primer amplification. Clones were sequenced by immunoSEQ multiplex PCR, and TCRdb holds only the in-frame ones, with some missing. V and J calls and clone size come straight from that table; D and trimming were deduced from the DNA. The table has 120,000 to 150,000 clones, roughly 89% seen once. The chain carries TRBV27 and TRBJ2-4; 14 bases map to TRBD2. The source material was peripheral blood. This receptor was obtained from a woman aged 45 to 65 with acute or convalescent COVID-19. CDR3 region: CASSSSGLAGEVMVKNIQYF. CDR3 nucleotides: TGTGCCAGCAGTTCCTCGGGACTAGCGGGAGAGGTTATGGTCAAAAACATTCAGTACTTC.